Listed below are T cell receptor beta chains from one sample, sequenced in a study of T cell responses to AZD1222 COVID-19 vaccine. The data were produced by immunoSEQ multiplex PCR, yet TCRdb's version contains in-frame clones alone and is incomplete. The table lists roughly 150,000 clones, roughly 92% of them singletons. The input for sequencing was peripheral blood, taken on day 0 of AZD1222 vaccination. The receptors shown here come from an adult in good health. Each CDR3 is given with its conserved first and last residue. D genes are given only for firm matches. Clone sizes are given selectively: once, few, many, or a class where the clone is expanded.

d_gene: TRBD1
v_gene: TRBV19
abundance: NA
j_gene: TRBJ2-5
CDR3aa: CASSIGTGTGEETQYF
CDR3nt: TGTGCCAGTAGTATAGGGACCGGGACAGGGGAAGAGACCCAGTACTTC

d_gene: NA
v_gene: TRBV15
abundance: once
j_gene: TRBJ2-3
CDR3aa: CATSRDRGRGAADTQYF
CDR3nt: TGTGCCACCAGCAGAGATAGGGGCAGGGGCGCAGCAGATACGCAGTATTTT

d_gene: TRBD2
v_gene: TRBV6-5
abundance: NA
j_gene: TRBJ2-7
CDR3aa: CASSLGGFGEYEQYF
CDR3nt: TGTGCCAGCAGTTTGGGGGGGTTCGGGGAATACGAGCAGTACTTC

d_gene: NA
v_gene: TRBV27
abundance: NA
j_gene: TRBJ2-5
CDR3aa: CASSLYTEMPQYF
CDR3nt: TGTGCCAGCAGTTTATACACCGAAATGCCCCAGTACTTC

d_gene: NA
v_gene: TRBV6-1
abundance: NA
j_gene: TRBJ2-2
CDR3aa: CASSERPTSTGELFF
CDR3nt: TGTGCCAGCAGTGAACGGCCCACCAGCACCGGGGAGCTGTTTTTT

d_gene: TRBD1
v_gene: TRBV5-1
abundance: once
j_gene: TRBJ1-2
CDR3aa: CASSLWTGTLANYGYTF
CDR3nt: TGCGCCAGCAGCTTGTGGACAGGGACCTTAGCTAACTATGGCTACACCTTC

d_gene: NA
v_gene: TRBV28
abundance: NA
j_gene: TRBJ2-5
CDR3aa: CASSFRASLGRETQYF
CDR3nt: TGTGCCAGCAGTTTTCGAGCTAGCCTCGGCAGGGAGACCCAGTACTTC

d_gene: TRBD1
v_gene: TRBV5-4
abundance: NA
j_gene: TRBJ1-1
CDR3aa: CASTLGGTGGNSFF
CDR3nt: TGTGCCAGCACCTTGGGAGGGACAGGGGGCAATTCTTTCTTT

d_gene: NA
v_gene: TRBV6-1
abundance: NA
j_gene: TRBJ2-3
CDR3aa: CASSDPEGWTDTQYF
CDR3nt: TGTGCCAGCAGTGACCCCGAGGGGTGGACAGATACGCAGTATTTT

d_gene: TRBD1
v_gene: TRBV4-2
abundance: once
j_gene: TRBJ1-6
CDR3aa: CASSQWTGASSYNSPLHF
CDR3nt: TGTGCCAGCAGCCAATGGACAGGGGCGAGCTCCTATAATTCACCCCTCCACTTT

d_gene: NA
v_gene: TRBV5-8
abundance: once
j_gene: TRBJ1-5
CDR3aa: CASSWSGEVQHF
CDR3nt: TGTGCCAGCAGCTGGTCCGGGGAGGTCCAGCATTTT

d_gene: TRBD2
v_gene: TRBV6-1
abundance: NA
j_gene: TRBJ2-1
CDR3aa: CASSEWVGAGEYNEQFF
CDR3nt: TGTGCCAGCAGTGAATGGGTCGGGGCGGGAGAGTACAATGAGCAGTTCTTC

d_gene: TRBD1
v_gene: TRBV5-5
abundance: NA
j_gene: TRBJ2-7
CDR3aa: CASSSRDRSAYEQYF
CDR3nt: TGTGCCAGCAGCTCCCGGGACAGGTCCGCCTACGAGCAGTACTTC

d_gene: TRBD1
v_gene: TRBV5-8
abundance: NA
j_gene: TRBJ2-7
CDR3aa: CASSLQGGQGYYEQYF
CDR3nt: TGTGCCAGCAGCTTACAGGGGGGACAGGGGTACTACGAGCAGTACTTC

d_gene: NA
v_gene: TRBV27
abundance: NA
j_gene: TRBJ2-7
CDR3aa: CASRPVPYEQYF
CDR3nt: TGTGCCAGCAGGCCCGTCCCGTACGAGCAGTACTTC

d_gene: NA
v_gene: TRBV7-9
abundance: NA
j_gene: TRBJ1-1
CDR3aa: CASSLGGANTEAFF
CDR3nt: TGTGCCAGCAGCTTAGGTGGGGCGAACACTGAAGCTTTCTTT

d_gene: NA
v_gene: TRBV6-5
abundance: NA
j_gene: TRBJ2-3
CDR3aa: CASRGVDTQYF
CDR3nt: TGTGCCAGCAGGGGCGTAGATACGCAGTATTTT

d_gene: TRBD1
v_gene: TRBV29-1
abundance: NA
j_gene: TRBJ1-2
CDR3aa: CSVPGQGASYGYTF
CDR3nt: TGCAGCGTTCCCGGACAGGGGGCCAGCTATGGCTACACCTTC

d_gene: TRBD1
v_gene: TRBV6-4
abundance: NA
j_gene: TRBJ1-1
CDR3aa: CASSDRTGEAFF
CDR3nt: TGTGCCAGCAGTGACCGGACAGGGGAAGCTTTCTTT

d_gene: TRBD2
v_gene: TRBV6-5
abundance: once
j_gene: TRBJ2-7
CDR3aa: CASSPRTSGSYEQYF
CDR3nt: TGTGCCAGCAGTCCCCGGACTAGCGGGAGCTACGAGCAGTACTTC

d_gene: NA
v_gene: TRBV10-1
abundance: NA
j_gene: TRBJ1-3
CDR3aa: CASRTRTVSGNTIYF
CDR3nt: TGCGCCAGCAGAACCAGGACAGTCTCTGGAAACACCATATATTTT

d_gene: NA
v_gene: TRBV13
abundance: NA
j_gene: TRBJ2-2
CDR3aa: CASKRAENTGELFF
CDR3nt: TGTGCCAGTAAGAGGGCGGAGAACACCGGGGAGCTGTTTTTT

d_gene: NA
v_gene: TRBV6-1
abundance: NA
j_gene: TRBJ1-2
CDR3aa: CASSENRNYGYTF
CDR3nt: TGTGCCAGCAGTGAAAATCGAAACTATGGCTACACCTTC

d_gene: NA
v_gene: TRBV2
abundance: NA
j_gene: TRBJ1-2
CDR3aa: CASLQGLFDYGYTF
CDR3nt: TGTGCCAGCTTACAGGGCCTTTTCGACTATGGCTACACCTTC

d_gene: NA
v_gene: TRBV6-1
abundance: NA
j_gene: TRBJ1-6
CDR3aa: CASSEKAARSSLHF
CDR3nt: TGTGCCAGCAGTGAAAAGGCAGCTCGTAGTTCCCTCCACTTT

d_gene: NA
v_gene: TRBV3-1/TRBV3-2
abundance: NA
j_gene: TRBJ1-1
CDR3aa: CASSAHFYLNTEAFF
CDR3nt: TGTGCCAGCAGCGCCCACTTTTACCTGAACACTGAAGCTTTCTTT

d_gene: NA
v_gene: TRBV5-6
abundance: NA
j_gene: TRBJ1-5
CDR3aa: CASSLRGNNQPQHF
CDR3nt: TGTGCCAGCAGCTTGCGGGGAAACAATCAGCCCCAGCATTTT

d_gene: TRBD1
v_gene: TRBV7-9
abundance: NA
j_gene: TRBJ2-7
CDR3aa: CASSRDRGWESSYEQYF
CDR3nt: TGTGCCAGCAGCAGGGACAGGGGGTGGGAATCCTCCTACGAGCAGTACTTC

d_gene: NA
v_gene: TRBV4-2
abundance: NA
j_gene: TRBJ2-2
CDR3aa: CASSRDSEINTGELFF
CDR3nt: TGTGCCAGCAGCCGAGACAGTGAGATTAACACCGGGGAGCTGTTTTTT

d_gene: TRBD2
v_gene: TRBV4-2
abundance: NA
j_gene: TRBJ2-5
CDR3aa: CASSQDQGTSDPGETQYF
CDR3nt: TGTGCCAGCAGCCAAGATCAAGGGACTAGCGACCCAGGGGAGACCCAGTACTTC

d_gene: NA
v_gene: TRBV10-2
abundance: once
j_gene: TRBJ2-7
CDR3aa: CASSESGATYEQYF
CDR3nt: TGCGCCAGCAGTGAGTCGGGGGCCACCTACGAGCAGTACTTC

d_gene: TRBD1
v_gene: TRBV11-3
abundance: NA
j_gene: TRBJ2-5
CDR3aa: CASSPGQGLAPQYF
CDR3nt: TGTGCCAGCAGTCCGGGACAGGGGTTAGCTCCCCAGTACTTC

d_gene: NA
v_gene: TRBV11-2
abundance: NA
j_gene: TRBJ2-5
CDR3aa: CASSSGVQETQYF
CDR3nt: TGTGCCAGCAGCTCAGGGGTCCAAGAGACCCAGTACTTC

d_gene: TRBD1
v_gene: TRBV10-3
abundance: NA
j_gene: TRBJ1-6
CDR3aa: CAISEFGTGNNSPLHF
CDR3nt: TGTGCCATCAGTGAGTTTGGGACAGGGAATAATTCACCCCTCCACTTT

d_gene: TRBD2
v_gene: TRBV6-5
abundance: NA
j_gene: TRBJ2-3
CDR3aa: CASSYSGGIDTQYF
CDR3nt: TGTGCCAGCAGTTACTCCGGGGGGATAGATACGCAGTATTTT

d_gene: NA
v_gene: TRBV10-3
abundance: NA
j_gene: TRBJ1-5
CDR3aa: CAISPGQGGNQPQHF
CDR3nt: TGTGCCATCAGTCCCGGCCAAGGGGGCAATCAGCCCCAGCATTTT

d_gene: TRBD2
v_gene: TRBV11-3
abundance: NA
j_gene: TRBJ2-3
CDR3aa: CASSSGLAGGTDTQYF
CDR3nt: TGTGCCAGCAGCTCCGGACTAGCGGGCGGCACAGATACGCAGTATTTT